The rows below give T cell receptor beta chains drawn from one sample of a study of blood T cells in healthy people across ages. MiXCR was run by TCRdb on the 5' RACE reads, yielding one entry per CDR3 protein. The data contain over a million distinct CDR3 sequences, under 45% of them singletons. The sample taken for sequencing was blood. These receptors all come from a woman aged 55 to 70 in good health. Each CDR3 is given with its conserved first and last residue.

v_call | cdr3_aa
TRBV3-1 | CASSQQGRNQPQHF
TRBV7-6 | CASSLGLGTYQETQYF
TRBV6-6 | CASGEPGSRKDSPLHF
TRBV7-9 | CASSWDRGPSYEQYF
TRBV20-1 | CSARDYRETQTNEQYF
TRBV6-1 | CASSGTMEETQYF
TRBV4-2 | CASSQAMGDTQYF
TRBV12-3/TRBV12-4 | CASSPVGERGTQYF
TRBV2 | CASSEAVGRGRTEAFF
TRBV7-9 | CASSPPPGGYNEQYF
TRBV29-1 | CSARLTGQSNEQFF
TRBV20-1 | CSAGPAGGTNQPQHF
TRBV6-6 | CASSYSIAGVEQYF
TRBV7-2 | CASSQAQGFSYEQYF
TRBV5-1 | CASIGTDSYEQYF
TRBV14 | CASSQVSLAGGRYNEQYF
TRBV6-1 | CASSEGTGFGYGYTF
TRBV6-1 | CASMYSGRGTDTQYF